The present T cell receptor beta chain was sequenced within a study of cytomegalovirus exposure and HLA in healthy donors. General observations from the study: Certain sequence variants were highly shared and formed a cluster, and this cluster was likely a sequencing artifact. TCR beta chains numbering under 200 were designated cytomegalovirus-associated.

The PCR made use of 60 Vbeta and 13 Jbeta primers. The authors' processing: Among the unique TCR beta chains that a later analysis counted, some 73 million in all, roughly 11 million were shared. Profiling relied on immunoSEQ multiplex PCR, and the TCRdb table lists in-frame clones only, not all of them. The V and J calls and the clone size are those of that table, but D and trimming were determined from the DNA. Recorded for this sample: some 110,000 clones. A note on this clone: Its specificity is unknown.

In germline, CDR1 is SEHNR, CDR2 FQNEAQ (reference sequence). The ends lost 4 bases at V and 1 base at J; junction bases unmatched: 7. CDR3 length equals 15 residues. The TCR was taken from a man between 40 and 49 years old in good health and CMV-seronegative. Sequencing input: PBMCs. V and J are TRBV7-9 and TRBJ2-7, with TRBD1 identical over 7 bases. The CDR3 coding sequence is TGTGCCAGCAGCTCGGGACAGCACCTATCCTACGAGCAGTACTTC. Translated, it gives CASSSGQHLSYEQYF.